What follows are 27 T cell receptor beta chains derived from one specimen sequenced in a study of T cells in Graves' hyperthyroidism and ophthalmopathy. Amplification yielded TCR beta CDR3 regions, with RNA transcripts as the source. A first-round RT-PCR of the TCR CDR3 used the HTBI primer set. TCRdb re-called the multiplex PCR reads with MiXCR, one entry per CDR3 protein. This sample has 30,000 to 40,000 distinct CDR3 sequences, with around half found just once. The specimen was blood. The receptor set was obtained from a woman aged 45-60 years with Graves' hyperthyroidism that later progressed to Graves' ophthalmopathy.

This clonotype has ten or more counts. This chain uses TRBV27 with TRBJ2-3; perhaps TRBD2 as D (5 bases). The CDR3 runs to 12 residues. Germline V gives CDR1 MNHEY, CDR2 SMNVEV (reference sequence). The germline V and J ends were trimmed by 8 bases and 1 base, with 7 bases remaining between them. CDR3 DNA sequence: TGTGCCAGCGGGCGGGGCACAGATACGCAGTATTTT. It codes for CASGRGTDTQYF.

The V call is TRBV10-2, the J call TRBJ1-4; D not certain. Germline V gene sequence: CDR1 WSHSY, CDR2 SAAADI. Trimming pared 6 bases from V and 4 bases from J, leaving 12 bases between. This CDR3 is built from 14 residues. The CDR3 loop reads CASRGWRLNEKLFF. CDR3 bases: TGCGCCAGCAGAGGGTGGAGGCTTAATGAAAAACTGTTTTTT.

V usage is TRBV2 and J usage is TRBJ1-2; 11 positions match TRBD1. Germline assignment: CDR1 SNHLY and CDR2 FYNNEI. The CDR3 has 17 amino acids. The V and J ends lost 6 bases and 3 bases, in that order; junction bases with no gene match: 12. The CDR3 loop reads CASREPGQGDDDYGYTF. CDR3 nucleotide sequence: TGTGCCAGCAGAGAACCGGGACAGGGGGACGACGACTATGGCTACACCTTC.

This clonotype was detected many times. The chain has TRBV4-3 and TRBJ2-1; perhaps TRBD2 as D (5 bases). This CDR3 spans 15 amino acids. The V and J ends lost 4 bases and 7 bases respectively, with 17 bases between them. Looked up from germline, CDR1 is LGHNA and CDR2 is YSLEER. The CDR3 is CASSLQARRKNEQFF. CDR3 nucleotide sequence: TGCGCCAGCAGCCTTCAGGCCCGGAGGAAAAATGAGCAGTTCTTC.

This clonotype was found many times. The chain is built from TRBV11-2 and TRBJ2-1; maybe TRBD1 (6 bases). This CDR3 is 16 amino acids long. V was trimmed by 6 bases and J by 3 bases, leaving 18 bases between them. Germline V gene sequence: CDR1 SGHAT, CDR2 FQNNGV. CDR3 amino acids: CASRDPRDKDYNEQFF. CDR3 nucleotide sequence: TGTGCCAGCAGAGATCCCCGGGACAAGGACTACAATGAGCAGTTCTTC.

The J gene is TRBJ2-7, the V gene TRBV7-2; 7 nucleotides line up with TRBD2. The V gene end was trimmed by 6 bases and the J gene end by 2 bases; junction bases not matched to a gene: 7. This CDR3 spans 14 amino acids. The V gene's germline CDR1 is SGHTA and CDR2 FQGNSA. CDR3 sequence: CASRLTSKAYEQYF. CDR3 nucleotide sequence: TGTGCCAGCAGACTGACTAGCAAGGCCTACGAGCAGTACTTC.

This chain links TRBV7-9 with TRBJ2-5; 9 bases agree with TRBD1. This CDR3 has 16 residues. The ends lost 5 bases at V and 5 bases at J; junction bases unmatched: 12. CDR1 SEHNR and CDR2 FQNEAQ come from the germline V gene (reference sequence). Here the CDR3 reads CASSRSQGQGRETQYF. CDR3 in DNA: TGTGCCAGCAGCAGATCCCAAGGACAGGGGCGCGAGACCCAGTACTTC.

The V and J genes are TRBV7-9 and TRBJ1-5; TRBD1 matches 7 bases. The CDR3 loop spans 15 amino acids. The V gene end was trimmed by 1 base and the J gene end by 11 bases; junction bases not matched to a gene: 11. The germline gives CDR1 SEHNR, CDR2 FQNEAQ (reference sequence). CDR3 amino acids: CASSLGDRVGETQHF. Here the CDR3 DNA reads TGTGCCAGCAGCTTAGGAGACAGGGTGGGGGAGACCCAGCATTTT.

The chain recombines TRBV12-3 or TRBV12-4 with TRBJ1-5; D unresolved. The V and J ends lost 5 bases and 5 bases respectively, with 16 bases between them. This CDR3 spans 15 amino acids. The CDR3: CASSQLSWSYQPQHF. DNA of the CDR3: TGTGCCAGCAGTCAATTGTCGTGGTCTTATCAGCCCCAGCATTTT.

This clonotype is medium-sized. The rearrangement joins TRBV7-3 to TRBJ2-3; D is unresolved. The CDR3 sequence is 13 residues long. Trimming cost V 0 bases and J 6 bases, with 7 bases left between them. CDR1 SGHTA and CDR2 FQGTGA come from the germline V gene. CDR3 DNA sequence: TGTGCCAGCAGCTTAACGTCCGGGGATACGCAGTATTTT. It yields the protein CASSLTSGDTQYF. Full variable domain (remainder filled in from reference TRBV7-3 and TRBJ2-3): GAGVSQTPSNKVTEKGKYVELRCDPISGHTALYWYRQSLGQGPEFLIYFQGTGAADDSGLPNDRFFAVRPEGSVSTLKIQRTERGDSAVYLCASSLTSGDTQYFGPGTRLTVL.

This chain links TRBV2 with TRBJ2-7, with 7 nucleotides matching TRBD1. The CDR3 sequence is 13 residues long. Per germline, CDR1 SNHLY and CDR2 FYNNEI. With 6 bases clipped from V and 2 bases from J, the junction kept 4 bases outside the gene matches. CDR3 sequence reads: CASRGQPAYEQYF. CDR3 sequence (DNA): TGTGCCAGCAGGGGACAGCCGGCCTACGAGCAGTACTTC.

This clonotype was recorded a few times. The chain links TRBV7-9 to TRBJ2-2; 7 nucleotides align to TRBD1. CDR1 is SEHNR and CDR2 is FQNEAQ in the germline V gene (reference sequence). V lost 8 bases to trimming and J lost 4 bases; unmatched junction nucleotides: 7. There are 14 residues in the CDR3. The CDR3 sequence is CASSRSGGTGELFF. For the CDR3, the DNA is TGTGCCAGCTCTAGGTCAGGGGGCACCGGGGAGCTGTTTTTT.

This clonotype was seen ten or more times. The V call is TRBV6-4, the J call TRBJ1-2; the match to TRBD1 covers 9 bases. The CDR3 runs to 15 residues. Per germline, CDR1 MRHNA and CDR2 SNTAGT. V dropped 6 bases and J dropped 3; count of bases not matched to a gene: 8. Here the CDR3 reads CASSLTGDRDYGYTF. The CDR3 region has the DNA TGTGCCAGCAGCCTAACAGGGGACAGGGACTATGGCTACACCTTC.

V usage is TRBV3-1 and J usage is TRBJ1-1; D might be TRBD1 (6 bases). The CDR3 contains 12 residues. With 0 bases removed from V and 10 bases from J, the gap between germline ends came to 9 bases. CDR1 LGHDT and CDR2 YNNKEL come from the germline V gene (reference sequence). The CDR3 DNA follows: TGTGCCAGCAGCCAAGAGCGGACAGCAGCTTTCTTT. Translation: CASSQERTAAFF. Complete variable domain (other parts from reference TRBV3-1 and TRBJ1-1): DTAVSQTPKYLVTQMGNDKSIKCEQNLGHDTMYWYKQDSKKFLKIMFSYNNKELIINETVPNRFSPKSPDKAHLNLHINSLELGDSAVYFCASSQERTAAFFGQGTRLTVV.

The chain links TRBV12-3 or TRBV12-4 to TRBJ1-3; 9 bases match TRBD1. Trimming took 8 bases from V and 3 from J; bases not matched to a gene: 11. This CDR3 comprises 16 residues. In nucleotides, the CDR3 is TGTGCCAGCGGCCCCCGGGACAGGGAGAATGGAAACACCATATATTTT. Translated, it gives CASGPRDRENGNTIYF.

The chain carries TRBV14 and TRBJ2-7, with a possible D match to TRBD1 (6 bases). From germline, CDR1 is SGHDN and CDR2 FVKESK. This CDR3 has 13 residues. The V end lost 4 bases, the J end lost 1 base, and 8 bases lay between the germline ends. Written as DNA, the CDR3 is TGTGCCAGCAGCCCACAGGGATCCTACGAGCAGTACTTC. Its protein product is CASSPQGSYEQYF.

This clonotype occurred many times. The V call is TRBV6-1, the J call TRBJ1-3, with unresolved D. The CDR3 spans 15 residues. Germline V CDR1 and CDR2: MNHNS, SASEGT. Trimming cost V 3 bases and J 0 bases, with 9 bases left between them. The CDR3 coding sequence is TGTGCCAGCAGTGAGGACTGGAGCTCTGGAAACACCATATATTTT. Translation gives CASSEDWSSGNTIYF.

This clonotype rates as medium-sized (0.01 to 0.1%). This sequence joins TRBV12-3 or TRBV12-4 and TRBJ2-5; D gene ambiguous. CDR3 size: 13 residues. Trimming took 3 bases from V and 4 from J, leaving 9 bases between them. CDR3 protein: CASSFLGSETQYF. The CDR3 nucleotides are TGTGCCAGCAGTTTTCTGGGTTCAGAGACCCAGTACTTC.

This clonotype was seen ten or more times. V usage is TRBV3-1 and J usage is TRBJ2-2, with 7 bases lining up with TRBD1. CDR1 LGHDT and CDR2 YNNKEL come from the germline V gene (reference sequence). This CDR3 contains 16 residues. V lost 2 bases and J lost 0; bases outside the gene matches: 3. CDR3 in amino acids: CASSQQTGPNTGELFF. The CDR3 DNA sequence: TGTGCCAGCAGCCAACAGACAGGGCCGAACACCGGGGAGCTGTTTTTT.

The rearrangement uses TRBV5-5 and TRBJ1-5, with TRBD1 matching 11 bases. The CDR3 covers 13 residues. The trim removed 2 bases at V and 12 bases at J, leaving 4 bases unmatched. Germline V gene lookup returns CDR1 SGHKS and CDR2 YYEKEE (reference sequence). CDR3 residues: CASSFTGTGGQHF. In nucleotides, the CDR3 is TGTGCCAGCAGCTTTACCGGGACAGGGGGCCAGCATTTT.

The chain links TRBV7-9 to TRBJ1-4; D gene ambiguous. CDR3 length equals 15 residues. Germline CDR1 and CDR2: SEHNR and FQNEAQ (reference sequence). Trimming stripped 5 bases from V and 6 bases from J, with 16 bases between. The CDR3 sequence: CASSLIILRDEKLFF. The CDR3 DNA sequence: TGTGCCAGCAGCCTAATTATCTTAAGGGATGAAAAACTGTTTTTT.

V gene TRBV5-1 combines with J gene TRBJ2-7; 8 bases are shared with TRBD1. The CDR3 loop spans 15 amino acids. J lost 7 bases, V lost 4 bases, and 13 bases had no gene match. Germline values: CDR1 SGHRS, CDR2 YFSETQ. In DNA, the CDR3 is TGCGCCAGCAGCACAGGACAGGGTGAACGGAATGAGCAGTACTTC. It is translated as CASSTGQGERNEQYF.

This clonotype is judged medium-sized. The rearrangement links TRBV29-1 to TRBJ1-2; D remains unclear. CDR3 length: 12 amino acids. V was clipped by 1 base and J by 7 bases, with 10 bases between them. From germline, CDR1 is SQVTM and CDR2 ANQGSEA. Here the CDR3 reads CSVEGSPVGYTF. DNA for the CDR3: TGCAGCGTTGAAGGGAGTCCGGTTGGCTACACCTTC.

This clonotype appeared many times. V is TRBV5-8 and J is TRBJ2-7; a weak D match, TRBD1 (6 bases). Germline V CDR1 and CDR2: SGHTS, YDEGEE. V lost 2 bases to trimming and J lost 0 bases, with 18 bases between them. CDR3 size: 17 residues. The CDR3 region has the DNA TGTGCCAGCAGCTTATACCGGGACACCAGAAGCTCCTACGAGCAGTACTTC. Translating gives CASSLYRDTRSSYEQYF.

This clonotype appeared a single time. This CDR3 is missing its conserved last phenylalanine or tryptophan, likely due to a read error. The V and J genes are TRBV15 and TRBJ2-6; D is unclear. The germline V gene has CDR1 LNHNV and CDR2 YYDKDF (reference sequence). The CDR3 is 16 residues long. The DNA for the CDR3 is TGTGCCGCCAGCACTCCACGGTTGTCTGGGGCCAACGTCCTGACTTCC. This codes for CAASTPRLSGANVLTS.

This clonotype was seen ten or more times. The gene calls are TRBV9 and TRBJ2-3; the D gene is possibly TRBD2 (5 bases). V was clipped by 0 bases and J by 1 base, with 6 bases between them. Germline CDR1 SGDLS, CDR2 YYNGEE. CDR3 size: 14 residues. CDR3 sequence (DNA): TGTGCCAGCAGCGTAGTGGGAGGCACAGATACGCAGTATTTT. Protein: CASSVVGGTDTQYF.

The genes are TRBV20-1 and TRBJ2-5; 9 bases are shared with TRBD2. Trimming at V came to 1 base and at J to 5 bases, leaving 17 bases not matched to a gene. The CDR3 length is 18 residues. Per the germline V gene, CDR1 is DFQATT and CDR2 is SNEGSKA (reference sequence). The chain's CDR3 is CSARVGTSRHGGRETQYF. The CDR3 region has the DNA TGCAGTGCTAGAGTAGGGACTAGCAGACATGGGGGGAGGGAGACCCAGTACTTC.